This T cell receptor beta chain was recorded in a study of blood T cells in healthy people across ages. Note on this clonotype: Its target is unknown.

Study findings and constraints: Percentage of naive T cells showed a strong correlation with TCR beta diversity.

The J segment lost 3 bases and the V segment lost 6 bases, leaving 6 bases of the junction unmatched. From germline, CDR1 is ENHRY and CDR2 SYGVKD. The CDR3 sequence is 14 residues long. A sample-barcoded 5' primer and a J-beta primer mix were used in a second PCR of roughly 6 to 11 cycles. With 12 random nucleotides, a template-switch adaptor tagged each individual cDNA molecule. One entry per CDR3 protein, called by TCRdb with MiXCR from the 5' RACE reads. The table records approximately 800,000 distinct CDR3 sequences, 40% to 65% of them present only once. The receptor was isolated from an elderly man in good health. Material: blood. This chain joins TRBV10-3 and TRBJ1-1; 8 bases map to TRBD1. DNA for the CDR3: TGTGCCATCAGCGGGGACAGGAGAGACACTGAAGCTTTCTTT. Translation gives CAISGDRRDTEAFF.